This T cell receptor (beta chain) originates from a study of early T cells in non-severe SARS-CoV-2 infection (dated by TCRdb to the early 2020s). Study-level background: Because TCR sequencing relied on bulk RNA taken from unsorted whole blood, pairing of alpha and beta chains was not possible.

Overall study outcomes, separate from this receptor: VDJdb matching was skewed toward anti-spike CD8 responses and likely underestimated virus-specific expansions by missing private and CD4 specificities.

Taken from the germline V gene (reference sequence), the CDR1 and CDR2 loops are DFQATT and SNEGSKA. From the cysteine up to the phenylalanine, the CDR3 has a length of 14 residues. CDR3 DNA only is kept here, 42 bases in frame from base 1. Relative to germline, V is missing 6 bases and J is missing 3 bases, with 6 bases of the junction outside any gene match. The study was a case-control design nested within a healthcare worker cohort in London, UK, with weekly nasopharyngeal swab PCR tests and blood sampling. Healthcare workers were enrolled in the week of the UK lockdown, from 23 to 31 March 2020, and were followed every week for up to roughly 16 weeks. The library relied on 5' RACE. Sequencer: NextSeq 500. In the TCR library protocol, unique molecular identifiers were attached to individual cDNA molecules to correct for PCR bias and sequencing error. Both TCR alpha and beta chains were sequenced, and tight co-correlation was observed between alpha and beta sequence abundances in each sample. In the source study's methods: Decombinator V4 was used to annotate TCR sequences for V gene, J gene and CDR3. Expanded TCRs were defined as changing significantly between any two time points under a Poisson model with p below 0.0001. TCR abundances were normalised to the total number of TCRs sequenced per sample and were expressed as counts per million. MAIT TCRs were defined by TRAV1-2 paired with TRAJ12, TRAJ20 or TRAJ33, and iNKT TCRs by TRAV10 paired with TRAJ18. VDJdb, accessed on 1 November 2021, was searched for TCRs annotated for CMV, EBV and SARS-CoV-2, and TCRs annotated for more than one antigen were excluded. TCRdb reprocessed the public reads (quality trimming at Q25 with fastp, clone calling with MiXCR) and kept in-frame beta chains. Rows with one shared CDR3 protein collapse into an entry with the most common genes and DNA. What appears here as the V and J calls and clone size reflects TCRdb's work, not the paper's. The sample profile shows about 34,000 distinct CDR3 sequences; 7.1% of them were found once. The top ten clones comprise around 13% of the sample.

This clonotype was seen ten or more times. This receptor's antigen is unknown. Base-call qualities are not available, and no considerably larger clone is one nucleotide away. The rearranged segments are TRBV20-1 and TRBJ2-1; TRBD1 aligns with 9 central bases. This TCR was recovered from an adult who was a healthcare worker with PCR-confirmed SARS-CoV-2 infection or an uninfected control (not recorded which). Sequencing used whole blood, obtained at baseline. The CDR3 protein is CSAKGQGFYNEQFF. The sequenced DNA is TGCAGTGCAAAGGGACAGGGTTTCTACAATGAGCAGTTCTTC.